Sequencing of this TCR beta chain was carried out in a study of follicular helper T cells after annual influenza vaccination. Study-level information: Across the 2013-2014, 2014-2015 and 2015-2016 vaccination seasons, some subjects were resampled.

TCRdb's table, derived via immunoSEQ multiplex PCR, lists solely in-frame clones and lacks some. In the table there are approximately 3,000 clones, about 86% of which are singletons. Time point of the sample: 2014-2015 season, 7 days after vaccination. Donors were community-dwelling with no influenza vaccine in the prior 6 months. Trimming removed 3 bases from V and 9 bases from J, with 18 bases in between. The CDR3 sequence is 14 residues long. Germline CDR1 reads MNHNS; CDR2 reads SASEGT. The material sequenced was CXCR5+ CD38- circulating T follicular helper cells from blood, taken 7 days after influenza vaccination. Noted subset: circulating Tfh, non-naive CD4+CXCR5+PD-1+ (ICOS+CD38+ or ICOS-CD38-). This chain links TRBV6-1 with TRBJ2-7; no clear D. The TCR sequence derives from an adult who received the influenza vaccine. This CDR3 reads CASSDQGYILRQYF. The CDR3 DNA reads TGTGCCAGCAGTGACCAAGGGTATATCCTCAGGCAGTACTTC.